This TCR beta chain comes out of a study of CD8 T cells in Susac syndrome. An amount of RNA that ranged from roughly 0.45 to 1 ug was reverse transcribed with random hexamers. Coverage of TCR beta CDR3 amplification by immunoSEQ multiplex PCR extended to 54 Vbeta and 13 Jbeta. TCRdb redid the calling of the immunoSEQ multiplex PCR reads with MiXCR, one entry per CDR3 protein. The data contain under 350,000 distinct CDR3 sequences, 92% of them singletons. About this clonotype: Antigen unknown.

High-throughput TCR beta sequencing covered peripheral CD8+ and CD4+ T cells. The CDR3 length is 13 residues. The ends were cut back, 8 bases at V and 2 bases at J, with 12 bases in the middle. Findings of the study overall: TCR sequencing and HLA analysis covered a relatively small number of individuals.

This receptor was taken from a human donor with multiple sclerosis. The sequenced sample consisted of CD4+ T cells from PBMCs. The rearrangement links TRBV12-3 or TRBV12-4 to TRBJ1-2, with D maybe TRBD1 (6 bases). The DNA of the CDR3 is TGTGCCAGCGCCTTACAGGGAAACTATGGCTACACCTTC. This gives the protein CASALQGNYGYTF.